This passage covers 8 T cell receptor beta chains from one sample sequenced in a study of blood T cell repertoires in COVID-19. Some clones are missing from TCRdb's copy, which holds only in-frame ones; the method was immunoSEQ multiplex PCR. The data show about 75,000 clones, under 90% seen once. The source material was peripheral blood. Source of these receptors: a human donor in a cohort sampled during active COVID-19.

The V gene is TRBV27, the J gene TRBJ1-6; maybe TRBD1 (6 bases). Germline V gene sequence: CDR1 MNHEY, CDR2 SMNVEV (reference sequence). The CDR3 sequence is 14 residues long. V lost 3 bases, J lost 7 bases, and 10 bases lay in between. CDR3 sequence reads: CASSFGRGNSPLHF. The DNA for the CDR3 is TGTGCCAGCAGTTTCGGCAGGGGCAATTCACCCCTCCACTTT.

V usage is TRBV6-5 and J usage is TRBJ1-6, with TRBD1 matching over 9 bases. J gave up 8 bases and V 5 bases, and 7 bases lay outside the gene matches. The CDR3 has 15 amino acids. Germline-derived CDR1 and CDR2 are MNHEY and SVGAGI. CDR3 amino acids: CASSTLGQGYSPLHF. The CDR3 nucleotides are TGTGCCAGCAGTACCCTCGGACAGGGGTATTCACCCCTCCACTTT.

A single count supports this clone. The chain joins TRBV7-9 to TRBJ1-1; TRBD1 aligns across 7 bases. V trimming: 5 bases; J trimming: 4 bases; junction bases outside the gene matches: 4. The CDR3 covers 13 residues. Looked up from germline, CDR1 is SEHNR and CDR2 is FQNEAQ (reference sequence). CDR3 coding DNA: TGTGCCAGCAGCGAGACAGGGTTCACTGAAGCTTTCTTT. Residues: CASSETGFTEAFF.

The CDR3 region is CASSQDGLAGVWPKNIQYF. The CDR3 DNA sequence: TGCGCCAGCAGCCAAGATGGACTAGCGGGAGTCTGGCCCAAAAACATTCAGTACTTC. The rearrangement links TRBV4-3 to TRBJ2-4; the match to TRBD2 covers 13 bases. The CDR3 has 19 residues. Germline V lookup: CDR1 LGHNA, CDR2 YSLEER. J lost 2 bases, V lost 0 bases, and 7 bases had no gene match.

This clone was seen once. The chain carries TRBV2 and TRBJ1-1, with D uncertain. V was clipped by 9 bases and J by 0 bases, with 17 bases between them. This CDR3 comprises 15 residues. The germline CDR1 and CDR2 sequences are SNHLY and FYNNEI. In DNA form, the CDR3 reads TGTGCCAGTCAGAAATCAAGGGAGGTGAACACTGAAGCTTTCTTT. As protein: CASQKSREVNTEAFF. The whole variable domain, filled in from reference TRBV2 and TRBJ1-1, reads EPEVTQTPSHQVTQMGQEVILRCVPISNHLYFYWYRQILGQKVEFLVSFYNNEISEKSEIFDDQFSVERPDGSNFTLKIRSTKLEDSAMYFCASQKSREVNTEAFFGQGTRLTVV.

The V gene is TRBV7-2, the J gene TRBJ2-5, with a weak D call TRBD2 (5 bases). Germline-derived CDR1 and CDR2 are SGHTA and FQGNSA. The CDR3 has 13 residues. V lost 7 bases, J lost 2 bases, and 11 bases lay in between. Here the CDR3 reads CASTRGNQETQYF. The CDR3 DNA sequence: TGTGCCAGCACCCGAGGGAATCAAGAGACCCAGTACTTC.

The CDR3 loop reads CASSLSSPGQNTEAFF. Here the CDR3 DNA reads TGTGCCAGCTCACTCTCCTCGCCGGGACAAAACACTGAAGCTTTCTTT. This chain joins TRBV18 and TRBJ1-1; weak D call: TRBD1 (6 bases). The V and J ends lost 4 bases and 2 bases respectively, with 17 bases between them. This CDR3 is 16 amino acids long. Germline CDR1 and CDR2: KGHSH and LQKENI. Looking up the rest from reference TRBV18 and TRBJ1-1 gives the full variable domain: NAGVMQNPRHLVRRRGQEARLRCSPMKGHSHVYWYRQLPEEGLKFMVYLQKENIIDESGMPKERFSAEFPKEGPSILRIQQVVRGDSAAYFCASSLSSPGQNTEAFFGQGTRLTVV.

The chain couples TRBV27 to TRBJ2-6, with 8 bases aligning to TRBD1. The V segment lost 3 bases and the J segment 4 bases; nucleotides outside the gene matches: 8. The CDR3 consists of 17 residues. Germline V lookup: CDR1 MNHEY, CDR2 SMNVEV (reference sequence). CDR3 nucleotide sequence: TGTGCCAGCAGTTTTGCGACAGGGGTGGAAGGGGCCAACGTCCTGACTTTC. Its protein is CASSFATGVEGANVLTF.